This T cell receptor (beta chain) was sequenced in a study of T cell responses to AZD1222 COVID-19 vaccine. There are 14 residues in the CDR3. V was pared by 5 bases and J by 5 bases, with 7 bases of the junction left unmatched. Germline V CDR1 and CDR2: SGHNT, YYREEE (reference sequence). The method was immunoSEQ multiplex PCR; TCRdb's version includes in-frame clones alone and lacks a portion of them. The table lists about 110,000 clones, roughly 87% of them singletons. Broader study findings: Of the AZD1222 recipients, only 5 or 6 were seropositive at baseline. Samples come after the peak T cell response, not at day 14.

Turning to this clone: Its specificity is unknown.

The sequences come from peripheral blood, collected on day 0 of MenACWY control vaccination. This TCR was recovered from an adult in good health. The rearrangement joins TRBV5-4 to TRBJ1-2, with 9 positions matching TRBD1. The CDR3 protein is CASSPQGAGYGYTF. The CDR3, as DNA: TGTGCCAGCAGTCCACAGGGGGCCGGGTATGGCTACACCTTC.